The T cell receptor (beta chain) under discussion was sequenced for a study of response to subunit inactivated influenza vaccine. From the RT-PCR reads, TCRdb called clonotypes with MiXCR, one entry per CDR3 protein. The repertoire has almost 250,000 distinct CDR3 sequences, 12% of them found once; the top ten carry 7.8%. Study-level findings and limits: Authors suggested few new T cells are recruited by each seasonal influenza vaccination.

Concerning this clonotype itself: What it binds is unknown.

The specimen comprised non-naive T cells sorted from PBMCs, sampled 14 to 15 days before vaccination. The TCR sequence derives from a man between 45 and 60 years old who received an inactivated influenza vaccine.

Written as DNA, the CDR3 is TGTGCCAGTAGCGGAGGGGGCGGCACTGAAGCTTTCTTT. Translating gives CASSGGGGTEAFF. J is TRBJ1-1 and V is TRBV19, with 7 positions matching TRBD1. Germline values: CDR1 LNHDA, CDR2 SQIVND (reference sequence). The CDR3 contains 13 residues. Trimming removed 6 bases from V and 4 bases from J; junction bases left unmatched: 5.